This T cell receptor beta chain was identified in a study of cytomegalovirus exposure and HLA in healthy donors. Study-wide context: An earlier analysis identified 100 million to 130 million unique TCR beta sequences in about 180 million T cells. Early on, a data release was issued that held 85 million to 95 million unique TCRs from HLA-typed donors.

Unrecorded immune exposure was likely among donors, who were nominally healthy when sampled. V was cut by 6 bases and J by 5 bases, with 13 bases left in between. Germline V gene sequence: CDR1 MNHEY, CDR2 SVGAGI. CDR3 length equals 14 residues. Primers for the PCR totalled 60 Vbeta and 13 Jbeta. TCRdb's table, derived via immunoSEQ multiplex PCR, lists solely in-frame clones and lacks some. Of over 150,000 clones detected, around 68% appear once; the ten largest clones hold about 2.5%. The chain combines TRBV6-5 with TRBJ2-2; D might be TRBD1 (6 bases). The sequencing sample was made of PBMCs. This sequence was found in a woman between 40 and 50 years old in good health and CMV-seropositive. The CDR3 here is CASRTYGTTGELFF. The CDR3 coding sequence is TGTGCCAGCAGAACCTACGGGACAACCGGGGAGCTGTTTTTT.